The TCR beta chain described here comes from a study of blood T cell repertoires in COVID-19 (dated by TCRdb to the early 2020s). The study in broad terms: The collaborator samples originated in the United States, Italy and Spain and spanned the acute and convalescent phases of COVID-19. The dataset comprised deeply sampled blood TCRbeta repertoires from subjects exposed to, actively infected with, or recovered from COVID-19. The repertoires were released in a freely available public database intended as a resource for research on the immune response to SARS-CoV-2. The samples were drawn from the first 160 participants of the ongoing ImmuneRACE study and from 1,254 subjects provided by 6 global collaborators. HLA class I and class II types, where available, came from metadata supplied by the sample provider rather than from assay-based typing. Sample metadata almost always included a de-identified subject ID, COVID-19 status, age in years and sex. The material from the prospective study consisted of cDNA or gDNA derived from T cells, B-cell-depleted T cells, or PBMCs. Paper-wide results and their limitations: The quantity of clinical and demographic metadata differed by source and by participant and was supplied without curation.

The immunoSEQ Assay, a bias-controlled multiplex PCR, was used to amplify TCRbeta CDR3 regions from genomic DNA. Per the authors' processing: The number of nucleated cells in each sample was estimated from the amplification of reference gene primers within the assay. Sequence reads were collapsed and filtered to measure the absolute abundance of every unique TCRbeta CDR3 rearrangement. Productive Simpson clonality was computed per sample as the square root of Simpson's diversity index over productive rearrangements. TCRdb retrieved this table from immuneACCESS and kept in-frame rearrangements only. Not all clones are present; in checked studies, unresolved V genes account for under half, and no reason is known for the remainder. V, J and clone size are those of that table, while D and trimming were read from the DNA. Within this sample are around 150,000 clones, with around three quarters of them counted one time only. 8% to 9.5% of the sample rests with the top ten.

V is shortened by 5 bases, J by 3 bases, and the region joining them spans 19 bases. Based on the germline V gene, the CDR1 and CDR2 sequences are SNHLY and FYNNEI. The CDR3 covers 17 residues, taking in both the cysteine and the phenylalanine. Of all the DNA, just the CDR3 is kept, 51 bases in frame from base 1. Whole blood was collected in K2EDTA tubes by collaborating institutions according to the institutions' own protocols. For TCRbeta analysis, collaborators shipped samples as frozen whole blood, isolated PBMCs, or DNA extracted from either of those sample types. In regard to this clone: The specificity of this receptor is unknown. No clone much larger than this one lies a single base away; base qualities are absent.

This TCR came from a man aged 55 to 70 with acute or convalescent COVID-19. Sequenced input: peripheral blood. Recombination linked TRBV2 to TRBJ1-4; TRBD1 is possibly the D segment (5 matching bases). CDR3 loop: CASSPKAYRTSNEKLFF. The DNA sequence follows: TGTGCCAGCAGTCCGAAGGCCTACAGGACCTCTAATGAAAAACTGTTTTTT. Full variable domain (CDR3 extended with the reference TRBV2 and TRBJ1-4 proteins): EPEVTQTPSHQVTQMGQEVILRCVPISNHLYFYWYRQILGQKVEFLVSFYNNEISEKSEIFDDQFSVERPDGSNFTLKIRSTKLEDSAMYFCASSPKAYRTSNEKLFFGSGTQLSVL.